This TCR beta chain was captured in a study of glioma-infiltrating T cells after dendritic cell vaccination. Some clones are missing from TCRdb's copy, which holds only in-frame ones; the method was immunoSEQ multiplex PCR. The sample lists approximately 99,000 clones, approximately 80% occurring once. Overall study results and limits: No direct clonality-survival link was found; a diverse polyclonal response may matter.

Noted time point: after dendritic cell vaccination, including at tumor progression/relapse. Fresh-frozen tumor tissue and more than two years of survival data were available for all. In germline, CDR1 is MGHRA, CDR2 YSYEKL. V dropped 2 bases and J dropped 2 bases, with 10 bases sitting between them. The CDR3 loop spans 14 amino acids. As concerns this clone: Its specificity is unknown.

The source is a human donor with glioblastoma. The V and J genes are TRBV4-1 and TRBJ2-7, with D possibly matching TRBD2 (5 bases). Here the sequenced sample was blood, taken after dendritic cell vaccination. The CDR3 coding sequence is TGCGCCAGCAGCCAACCGGGAAGTCCCTACGAGCAGTACTTC. Residues: CASSQPGSPYEQYF.